This T cell receptor beta chain comes out of a study of blood T cell repertoires in COVID-19. Whole-study context: COVID-19 samples collected from the United States, Italy and Spain covered acute and convalescent phases. T cells, B-cell-depleted T cells, or PBMCs provided the cDNA or gDNA that served as material.

The length of the CDR3 is 14 residues. The junction had 1 base not matched to a gene; V was cut back by 5 bases and J by 2 bases. CDR1 and CDR2 (germline): SEHNR, FQNEAQ (reference sequence). Original handling: Reference gene primer amplification gave nucleated cell count estimates. Only in-frame clones appear in the TCRdb table, and some are missing; sequencing was by immunoSEQ multiplex PCR. V and J calls and clone size follow that table, whereas D and trimming were derived from the DNA. The sample shows about 54,000 clones, 90% of them seen only once. This clonotype was sampled from a man aged 50 to 60 with acute or convalescent COVID-19. V usage is TRBV7-9 and J usage is TRBJ1-3; 9 positions agree with TRBD1. Material: peripheral blood. CDR3 in DNA: TGTGCCAGCAGCAGGGACAGGGCTGGAAACACCATATATTTT. Amino acids: CASSRDRAGNTIYF. The full variable domain, in which reference TRBV7-9 and TRBJ1-3 provide the parts outside the CDR3, is DTGVSQNPRHKITKRGQNVTFRCDPISEHNRLYWYRQTLGQGPEFLTYFQNEAQLEKSRLLSDRFSAERPKGSFSTLEIQRTEQGDSAMYLCASSRDRAGNTIYFGEGSWLTVV.